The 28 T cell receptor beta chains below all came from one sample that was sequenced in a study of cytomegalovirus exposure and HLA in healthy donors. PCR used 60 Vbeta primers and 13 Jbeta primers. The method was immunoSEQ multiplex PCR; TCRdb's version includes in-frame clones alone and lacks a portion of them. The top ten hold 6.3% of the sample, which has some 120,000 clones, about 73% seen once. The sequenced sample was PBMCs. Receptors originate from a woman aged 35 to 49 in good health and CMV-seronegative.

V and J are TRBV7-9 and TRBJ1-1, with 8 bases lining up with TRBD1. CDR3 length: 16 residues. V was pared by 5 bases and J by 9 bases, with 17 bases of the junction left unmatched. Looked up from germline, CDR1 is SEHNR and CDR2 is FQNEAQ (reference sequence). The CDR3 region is CASSIEGIGQGAKAFF. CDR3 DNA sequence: TGTGCCAGCAGCATCGAGGGGATTGGACAGGGCGCCAAAGCTTTCTTT.

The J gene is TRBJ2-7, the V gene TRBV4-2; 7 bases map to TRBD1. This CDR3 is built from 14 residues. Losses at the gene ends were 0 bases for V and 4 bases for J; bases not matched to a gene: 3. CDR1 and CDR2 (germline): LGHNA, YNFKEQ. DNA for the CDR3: TGTGCCAGCAGCCAAGATCAGACAGGGTACGAGCAGTACTTC. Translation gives CASSQDQTGYEQYF.

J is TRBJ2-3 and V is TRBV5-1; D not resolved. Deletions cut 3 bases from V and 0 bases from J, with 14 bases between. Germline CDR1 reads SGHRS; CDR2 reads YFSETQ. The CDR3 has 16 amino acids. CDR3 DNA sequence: TGCGCCAGCAGCTCTTTCCTCCCGACTAGCACAGATACGCAGTATTTT. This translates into CASSSFLPTSTDTQYF. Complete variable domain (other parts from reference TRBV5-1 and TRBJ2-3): KAGVTQTPRYLIKTRGQQVTLSCSPISGHRSVSWYQQTPGQGLQFLFEYFSETQRNKGNFPGRFSGRQFSNSRSEMNVSTLELGDSALYLCASSSFLPTSTDTQYFGPGTRLTVL.

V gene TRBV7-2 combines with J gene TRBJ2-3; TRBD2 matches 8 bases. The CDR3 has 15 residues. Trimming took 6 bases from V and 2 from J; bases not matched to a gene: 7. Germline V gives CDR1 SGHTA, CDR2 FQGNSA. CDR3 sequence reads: CASSQIAGYTDTQYF. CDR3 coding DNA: TGTGCCAGCAGTCAAATAGCGGGATACACAGATACGCAGTATTTT.

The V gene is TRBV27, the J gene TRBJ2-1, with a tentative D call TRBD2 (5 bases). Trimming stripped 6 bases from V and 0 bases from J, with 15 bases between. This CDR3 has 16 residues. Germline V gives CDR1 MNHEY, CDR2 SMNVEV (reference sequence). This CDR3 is CASSRAGGSSYNEQFF. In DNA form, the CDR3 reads TGTGCCAGCAGCCGCGCGGGCGGAAGCTCCTACAATGAGCAGTTCTTC.

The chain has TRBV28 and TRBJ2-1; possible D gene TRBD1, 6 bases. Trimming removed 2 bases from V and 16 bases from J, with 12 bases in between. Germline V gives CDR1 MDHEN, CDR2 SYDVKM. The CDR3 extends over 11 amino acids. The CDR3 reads CASSLAGVRFF. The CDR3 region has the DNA TGTGCCAGCAGTTTAGCAGGGGTAAGATTCTTC.

For the CDR3, the DNA is TGTGCCAGCTCACCGGTAACAGGGCTTAACTATGGCTACACCTTC. Translating it yields CASSPVTGLNYGYTF. The J gene is TRBJ1-2, the V gene TRBV18, with D tentatively TRBD1 (6 bases). The germline V gene has CDR1 KGHSH and CDR2 LQKENI. This CDR3 is built from 15 residues. The V and J ends lost 3 bases and 1 base respectively, with 12 bases between them.

Here the CDR3 reads CASSESYAGGLDTQYF. As DNA, the CDR3 is TGCGCCAGCAGTGAGTCGTACGCGGGAGGGTTAGATACGCAGTATTTT. The V gene is TRBV10-2, the J gene TRBJ2-3; 9 nucleotides match TRBD2. Germline loops: CDR1 WSHSY, CDR2 SAAADI. This CDR3 comprises 16 residues. Unmatched junction bases numbered 6, after V lost 0 bases and J lost 5 bases.

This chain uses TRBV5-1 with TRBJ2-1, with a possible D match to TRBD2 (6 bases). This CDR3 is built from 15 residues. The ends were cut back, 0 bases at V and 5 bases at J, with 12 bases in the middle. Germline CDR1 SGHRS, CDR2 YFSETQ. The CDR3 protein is CASSLVIADNNEQFF. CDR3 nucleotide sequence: TGCGCCAGCAGCTTGGTAATAGCGGATAACAATGAGCAGTTCTTC.

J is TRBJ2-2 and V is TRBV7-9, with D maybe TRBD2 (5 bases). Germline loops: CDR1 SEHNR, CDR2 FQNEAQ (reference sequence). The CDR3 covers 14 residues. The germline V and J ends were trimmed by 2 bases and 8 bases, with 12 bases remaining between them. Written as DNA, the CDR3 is TGTGCCAGCAGCTTACTGAGGGTGGAAGGGGAGCTGTTTTTT. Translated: CASSLLRVEGELFF. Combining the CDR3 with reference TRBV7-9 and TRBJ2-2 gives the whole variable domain DTGVSQNPRHKITKRGQNVTFRCDPISEHNRLYWYRQTLGQGPEFLTYFQNEAQLEKSRLLSDRFSAERPKGSFSTLEIQRTEQGDSAMYLCASSLLRVEGELFFGEGSRLTVL.

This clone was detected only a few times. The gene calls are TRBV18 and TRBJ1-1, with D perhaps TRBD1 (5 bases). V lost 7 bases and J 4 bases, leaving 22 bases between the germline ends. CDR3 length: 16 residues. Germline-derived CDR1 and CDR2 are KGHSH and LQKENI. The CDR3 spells CASFRAPGRGGTEAFF. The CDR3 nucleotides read TGTGCCAGCTTCAGGGCCCCCGGACGGGGAGGCACTGAAGCTTTCTTT.

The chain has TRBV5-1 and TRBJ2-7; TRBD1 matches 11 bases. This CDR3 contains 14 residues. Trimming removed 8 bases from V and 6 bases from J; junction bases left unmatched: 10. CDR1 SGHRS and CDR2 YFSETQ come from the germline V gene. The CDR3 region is CASTIRTGGVEQYF. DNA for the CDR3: TGCGCCAGTACTATTCGGACAGGGGGCGTCGAGCAGTACTTC.

Here the CDR3 DNA reads TGCAGCGGGGGCAATCGCTACGAGCAGTACTTC. This encodes CSGGNRYEQYF. This rearrangement joins TRBV29-1 to TRBJ2-5, with a tentative D call TRBD1 (5 bases). The J call may not be correct, given that the DNA end is closer to TRBJ2-7. Germline V gene lookup returns CDR1 SQVTM and CDR2 ANQGSEA. The CDR3 is 11 residues long.

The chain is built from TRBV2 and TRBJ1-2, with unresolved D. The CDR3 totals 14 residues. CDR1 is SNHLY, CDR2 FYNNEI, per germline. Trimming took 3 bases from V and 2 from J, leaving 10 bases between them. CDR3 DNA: TGTGCCAGCAGTGAGGGCATCCTAAACTATGGCTACACCTTC. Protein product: CASSEGILNYGYTF.

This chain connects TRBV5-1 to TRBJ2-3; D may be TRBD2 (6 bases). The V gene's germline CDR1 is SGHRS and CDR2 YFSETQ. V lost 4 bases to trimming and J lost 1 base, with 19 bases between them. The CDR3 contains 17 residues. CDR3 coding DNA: TGCGCCAGCAGCGCGGCTGGACCTAGCGCGGGCACAGATACGCAGTATTTT. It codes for CASSAAGPSAGTDTQYF. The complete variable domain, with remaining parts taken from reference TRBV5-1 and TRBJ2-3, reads KAGVTQTPRYLIKTRGQQVTLSCSPISGHRSVSWYQQTPGQGLQFLFEYFSETQRNKGNFPGRFSGRQFSNSRSEMNVSTLELGDSALYLCASSAAGPSAGTDTQYFGPGTRLTVL.

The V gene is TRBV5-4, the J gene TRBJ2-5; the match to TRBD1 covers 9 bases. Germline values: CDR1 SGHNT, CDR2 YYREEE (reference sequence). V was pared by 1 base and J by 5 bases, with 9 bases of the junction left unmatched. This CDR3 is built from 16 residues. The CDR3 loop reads CASSLTTGTGHETQYF. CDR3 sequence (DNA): TGTGCCAGCAGCTTGACCACCGGGACAGGGCATGAGACCCAGTACTTC.

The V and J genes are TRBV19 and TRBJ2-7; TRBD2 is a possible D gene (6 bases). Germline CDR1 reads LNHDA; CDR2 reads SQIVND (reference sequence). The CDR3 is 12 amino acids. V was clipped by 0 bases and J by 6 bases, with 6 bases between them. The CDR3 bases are TGTGCCAGTAGTATAGAGGGGGGCGAGCAGTACTTC. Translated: CASSIEGGEQYF.

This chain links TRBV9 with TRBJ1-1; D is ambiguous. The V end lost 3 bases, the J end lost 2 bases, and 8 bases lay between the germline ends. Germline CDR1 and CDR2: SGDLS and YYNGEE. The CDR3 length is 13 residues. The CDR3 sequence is CASSGRVNTEAFF. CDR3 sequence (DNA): TGTGCCAGCAGCGGCCGGGTCAACACTGAAGCTTTCTTT. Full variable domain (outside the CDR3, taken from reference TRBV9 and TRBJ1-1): DSGVTQTPKHLITATGQRVTLRCSPRSGDLSVYWYQQSLDQGLQFLIQYYNGEERAKGNILERFSAQQFPDLHSELNLSSLELGDSALYFCASSGRVNTEAFFGQGTRLTVV.

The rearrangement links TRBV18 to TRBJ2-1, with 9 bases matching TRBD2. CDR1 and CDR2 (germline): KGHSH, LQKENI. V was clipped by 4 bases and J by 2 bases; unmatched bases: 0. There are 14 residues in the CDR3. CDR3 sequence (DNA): TGTGCCAGCTCACGGACTAGCGCCTACAATGAGCAGTTCTTC. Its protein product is CASSRTSAYNEQFF.

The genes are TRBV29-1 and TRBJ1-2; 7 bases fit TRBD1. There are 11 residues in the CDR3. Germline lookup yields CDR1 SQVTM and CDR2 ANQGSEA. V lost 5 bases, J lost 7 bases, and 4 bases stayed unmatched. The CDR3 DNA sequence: TGCAGCGTTAGACAGGGCGGTGGCTACACCTTC. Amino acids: CSVRQGGGYTF.

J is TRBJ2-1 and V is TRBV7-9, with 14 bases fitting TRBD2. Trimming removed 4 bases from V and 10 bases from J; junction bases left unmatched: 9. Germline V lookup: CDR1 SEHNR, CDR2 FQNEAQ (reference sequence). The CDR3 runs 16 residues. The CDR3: CASSSPGLAGVSEQFF. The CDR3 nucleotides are TGTGCCAGCAGCTCACCGGGACTAGCGGGAGTATCCGAGCAGTTCTTC.

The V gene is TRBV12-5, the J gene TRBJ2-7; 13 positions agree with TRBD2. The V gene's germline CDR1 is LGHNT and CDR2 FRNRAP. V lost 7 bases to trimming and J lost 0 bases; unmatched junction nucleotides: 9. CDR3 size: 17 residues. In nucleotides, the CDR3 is TGTGCTAGTGTGATTGGACTAGCGGGAGTCCCCTCCTACGAGCAGTACTTC. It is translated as CASVIGLAGVPSYEQYF.

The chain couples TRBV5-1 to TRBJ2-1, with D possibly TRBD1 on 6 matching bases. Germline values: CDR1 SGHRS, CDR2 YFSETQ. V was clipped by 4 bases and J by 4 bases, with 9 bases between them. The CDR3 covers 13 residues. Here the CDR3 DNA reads TGCGCCAGCAGCCCCACAGGGTACAATGAGCAGTTCTTC. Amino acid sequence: CASSPTGYNEQFF. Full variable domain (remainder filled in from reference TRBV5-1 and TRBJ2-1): KAGVTQTPRYLIKTRGQQVTLSCSPISGHRSVSWYQQTPGQGLQFLFEYFSETQRNKGNFPGRFSGRQFSNSRSEMNVSTLELGDSALYLCASSPTGYNEQFFGPGTRLTVL.

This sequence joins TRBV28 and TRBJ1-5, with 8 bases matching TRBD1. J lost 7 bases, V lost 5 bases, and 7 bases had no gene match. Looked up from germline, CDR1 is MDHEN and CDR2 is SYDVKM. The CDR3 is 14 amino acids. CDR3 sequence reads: CASSLDRGEQPQHF. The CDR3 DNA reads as TGTGCCAGCAGTCTTGACAGGGGTGAACAGCCCCAGCATTTT.

The CDR3 coding sequence is TGTGCCAGCAGTGAAGTTCCAGGCCATGCAGGAGAGCAGTACTTC. Translating it yields CASSEVPGHAGEQYF. The rearrangement joins TRBV6-1 to TRBJ2-7; D is ambiguous. Germline V lookup: CDR1 MNHNS, CDR2 SASEGT. CDR3 size: 15 residues. V was shortened by 1 base and J by 7 bases, with 17 bases between the two germline ends.

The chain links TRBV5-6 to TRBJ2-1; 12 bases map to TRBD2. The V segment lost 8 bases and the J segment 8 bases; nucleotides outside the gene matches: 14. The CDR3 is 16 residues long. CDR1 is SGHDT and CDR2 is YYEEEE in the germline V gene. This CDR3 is CARERTRLAGEHEQFF. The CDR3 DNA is TGTGCCAGGGAGAGGACCAGACTAGCGGGAGAGCATGAGCAGTTCTTC.

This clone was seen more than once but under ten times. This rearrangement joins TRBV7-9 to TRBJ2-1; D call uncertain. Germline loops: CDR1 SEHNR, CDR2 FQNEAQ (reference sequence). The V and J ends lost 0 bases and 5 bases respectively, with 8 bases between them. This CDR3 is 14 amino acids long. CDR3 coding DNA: TGTGCCAGCAGCTTAGCGCGCTCGAACAATGAGCAGTTCTTC. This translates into CASSLARSNNEQFF.

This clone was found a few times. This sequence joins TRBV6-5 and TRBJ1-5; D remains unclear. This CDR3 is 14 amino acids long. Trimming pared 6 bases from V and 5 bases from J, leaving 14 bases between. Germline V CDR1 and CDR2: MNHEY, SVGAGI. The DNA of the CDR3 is TGTGCCAGCAGCGAGGCTCGTTGGTATCAGCCCCAGCATTTT. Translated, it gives CASSEARWYQPQHF.